This T cell receptor beta chain was sequenced for a study of T cells in Graves' hyperthyroidism and ophthalmopathy. Study observations and caveats: Onset of ophthalmopathy came a median roughly 6 months after the model predicted it.

CDR1 and CDR2 (germline): MNHEY, SMNVEV (reference sequence). CDR3 size: 19 residues. V lost 0 bases and J 4 bases, leaving 22 bases between the germline ends. Using RNA transcripts as the source, TCR beta CDR3 regions were amplified. Initially, a first-round RT-PCR of the TCR CDR3 employed the HTBI primer set. TCRdb called the multiplex PCR reads again in MiXCR, with one record for every CDR3 protein. The profile covers hundreds of thousands of distinct CDR3 sequences, with approximately 14% appearing a single time and around 12% taken by the ten largest. This clonotype came up many times. Antigen unknown.

The sample taken for sequencing was blood. The chain carries TRBV27 and TRBJ2-1; D is unresolved. The source is a woman in her 50s with Graves' ophthalmopathy. The CDR3 DNA sequence: TGTGCCAGCAGTTTATCACCTACCCTGAATGGATTGGTTTACAATGAGCAGTTCTTC. Translation gives CASSLSPTLNGLVYNEQFF.